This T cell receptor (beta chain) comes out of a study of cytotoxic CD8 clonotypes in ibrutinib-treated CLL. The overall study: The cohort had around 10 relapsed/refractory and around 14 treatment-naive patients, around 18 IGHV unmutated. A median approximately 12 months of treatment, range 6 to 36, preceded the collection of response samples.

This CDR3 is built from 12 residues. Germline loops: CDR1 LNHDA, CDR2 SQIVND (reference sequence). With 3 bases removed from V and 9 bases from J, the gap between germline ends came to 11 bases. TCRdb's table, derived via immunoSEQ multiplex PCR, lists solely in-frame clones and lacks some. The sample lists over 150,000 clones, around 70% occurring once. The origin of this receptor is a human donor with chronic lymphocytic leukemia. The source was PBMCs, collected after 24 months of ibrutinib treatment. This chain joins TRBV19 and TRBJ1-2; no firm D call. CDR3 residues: CASSIERASYTF. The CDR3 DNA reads TGTGCCAGTAGTATCGAGAGGGCGAGCTACACCTTC.